Listed below are T cell receptor beta chains from one sample, sequenced in a study of blood T cell repertoires in COVID-19. Assay used: immunoSEQ multiplex PCR; TCRdb lists only in-frame clones, some missing. There are approximately 120,000 clones in the sample; approximately 84% occur only once, and under 7% lies in the top ten. The sample was peripheral blood. The receptor set was obtained from a woman aged 45-65 years with acute or convalescent COVID-19. CDR3s include the opening cysteine and the closing phenylalanine or tryptophan.

TRBV15,CATSRDYVRGVGEKLFF
TRBV10-3,CAISGTGNSYEQYF
TRBV5-6,CASSSGVGAGEKLFF
TRBV28,CASRTLYRDSQPQHF
TRBV11-2,CASSRSLTGANVLTF
TRBV2,CASSEGGSKLNIQYF
TRBV11-2,CASSLNTHRGGYTF
TRBV7-2,CASSLRDRGWYEQYF
TRBV7-2,CASSLPLGQGGDGYTF
TRBV6-5,CASSTGTAYEQYF
TRBV6-5,CASTGLVGFYEQYF
TRBV5-5,CASSLTGLFSYEQYF
TRBV5-4,CASSLAPGQGYEQYF
TRBV28,CASSLPQGQNTIYF
TRBV18,CASHSPGMAYEQYF
TRBV5-5,CASSYEQGRNEAFF